The T cell receptor beta chain under discussion was sequenced for a study of blood T cell repertoires in COVID-19 (dated by TCRdb to the early 2020s). In the study overall: The collaborator samples originated in the United States, Italy and Spain and spanned the acute and convalescent phases of COVID-19. The prospective study material was composed of cDNA or gDNA derived from T cells, B-cell-depleted T cells, or PBMCs. Deeply sampled blood TCRbeta repertoires from subjects exposed to, actively infected with, or recovered from COVID-19 were included in the dataset. The repertoires were released in a freely available public database meant as a resource for research on the immune response to SARS-CoV-2. Samples were obtained from the ongoing ImmuneRACE study (first 160 participants) and from about 1,300 subjects provided by 6 global collaborators. A de-identified subject ID, COVID-19 status, age in years and sex were almost always included in the sample metadata. Where available, HLA class I and class II types were taken from metadata supplied by the sample provider and were not determined by assay-based typing. The study at large found these results: Clinical and demographic metadata were provided uncurated, with the amount varying by source and participant.

TCRbeta CDR3 regions were amplified from genomic DNA using the immunoSEQ Assay, a bias-controlled multiplex PCR. Concerning the study's data processing: Within the assay, amplification of reference gene primers was used to estimate how many nucleated cells each sample contained. To quantify the absolute abundance of each unique TCRbeta CDR3 rearrangement, sequence reads were collapsed and filtered. For each sample, productive Simpson clonality was calculated as the square root of Simpson's diversity index across productive rearrangements. The immuneACCESS repertoire file appears here via TCRdb, limited to in-frame rearrangements. These files lack a portion of the clones; in checked studies, under half of the deficit traces to unresolved V genes, and the cause of the others is not known. V, J and clone size are taken as reported in that table, and D and trimming were inferred from the DNA itself. Here the sample has about 200,000 clones; approximately 79% occur a single time. The top ten clones comprise 5.2% of the sample.

Between the V and J ends, shortened by 5 bases and 6 bases respectively, the junction contains 18 bases. Reading the germline V gene (reference sequence) gives CDR1 SEHNR and CDR2 FQNEAQ. The CDR3 contains 15 residues, cysteine and phenylalanine counted. Only the CDR3 DNA is retained, 45 bases long and in frame from the first base. Participants in the prospective study were enrolled through a virtual design, were aged roughly 18 to 90 years, and lived in roughly 24 United States geographic areas. In the prospective study, cohorts were assigned on the basis of participant-reported clinical history obtained from a screening survey and a study questionnaire. In the prospective study, mobile phlebotomists collected whole blood, serum and a nasopharyngeal or oropharyngeal swab from each participant. Over a roughly two-month period, participants in the prospective study had the option of providing additional blood draws and questionnaires. Before DNA extraction, blood samples from the prospective study were shipped at room temperature or frozen.

A remark on this clone: Its antigen has not been determined. Base quality data are lacking; no much larger clone is found one base away.

The sample taken for sequencing was PBMCs or T cells enriched from blood (not recorded which). The sequence joins TRBV7-9 to TRBJ2-3; TRBD2 might be the D gene, on 6 matching bases. The clonotype was recovered from a woman aged 55-70 years with acute COVID-19. In nucleotides, the sequence is TGTGCCAGCAGCAATTTCGCCCCTGGGGGGGATACGCAGTATTTT. It translates as CASSNFAPGGDTQYF.